This T cell receptor beta chain was observed in a study of blood T cell repertoires in COVID-19. Whole-study context: The study drew acute and convalescent COVID-19 samples from the United States, Italy and Spain. From T cells, B-cell-depleted T cells, or PBMCs came the material, which was cDNA or gDNA.

This CDR3 spans 20 amino acids. With 2 bases clipped from V and 7 bases from J, the junction kept 18 bases outside the gene matches. The authors' processing: The authors estimated nucleated cell counts from reference gene primer amplification. Profiled with immunoSEQ multiplex PCR; TCRdb holds only in-frame clones, not every one. Clonal size and the V and J genes are those of that table, whereas D and trimming came from the DNA. The sample lists some 93,000 clones, 82% occurring once. The specimen sequenced was peripheral blood. The gene calls are TRBV23-1 and TRBJ1-6, with TRBD1 matching over 9 bases. TRBV23-1 has ORF status, its function being uncertain. The sequence derives from a man in his sixties or seventies with acute or convalescent COVID-19. The DNA of the CDR3 is TGCGCCAGCAGTCAAATCCTTTCAACAGGGGGCTTTCGGGAGAATTCACCCCTCCACTTT. Protein sequence: CASSQILSTGGFRENSPLHF.